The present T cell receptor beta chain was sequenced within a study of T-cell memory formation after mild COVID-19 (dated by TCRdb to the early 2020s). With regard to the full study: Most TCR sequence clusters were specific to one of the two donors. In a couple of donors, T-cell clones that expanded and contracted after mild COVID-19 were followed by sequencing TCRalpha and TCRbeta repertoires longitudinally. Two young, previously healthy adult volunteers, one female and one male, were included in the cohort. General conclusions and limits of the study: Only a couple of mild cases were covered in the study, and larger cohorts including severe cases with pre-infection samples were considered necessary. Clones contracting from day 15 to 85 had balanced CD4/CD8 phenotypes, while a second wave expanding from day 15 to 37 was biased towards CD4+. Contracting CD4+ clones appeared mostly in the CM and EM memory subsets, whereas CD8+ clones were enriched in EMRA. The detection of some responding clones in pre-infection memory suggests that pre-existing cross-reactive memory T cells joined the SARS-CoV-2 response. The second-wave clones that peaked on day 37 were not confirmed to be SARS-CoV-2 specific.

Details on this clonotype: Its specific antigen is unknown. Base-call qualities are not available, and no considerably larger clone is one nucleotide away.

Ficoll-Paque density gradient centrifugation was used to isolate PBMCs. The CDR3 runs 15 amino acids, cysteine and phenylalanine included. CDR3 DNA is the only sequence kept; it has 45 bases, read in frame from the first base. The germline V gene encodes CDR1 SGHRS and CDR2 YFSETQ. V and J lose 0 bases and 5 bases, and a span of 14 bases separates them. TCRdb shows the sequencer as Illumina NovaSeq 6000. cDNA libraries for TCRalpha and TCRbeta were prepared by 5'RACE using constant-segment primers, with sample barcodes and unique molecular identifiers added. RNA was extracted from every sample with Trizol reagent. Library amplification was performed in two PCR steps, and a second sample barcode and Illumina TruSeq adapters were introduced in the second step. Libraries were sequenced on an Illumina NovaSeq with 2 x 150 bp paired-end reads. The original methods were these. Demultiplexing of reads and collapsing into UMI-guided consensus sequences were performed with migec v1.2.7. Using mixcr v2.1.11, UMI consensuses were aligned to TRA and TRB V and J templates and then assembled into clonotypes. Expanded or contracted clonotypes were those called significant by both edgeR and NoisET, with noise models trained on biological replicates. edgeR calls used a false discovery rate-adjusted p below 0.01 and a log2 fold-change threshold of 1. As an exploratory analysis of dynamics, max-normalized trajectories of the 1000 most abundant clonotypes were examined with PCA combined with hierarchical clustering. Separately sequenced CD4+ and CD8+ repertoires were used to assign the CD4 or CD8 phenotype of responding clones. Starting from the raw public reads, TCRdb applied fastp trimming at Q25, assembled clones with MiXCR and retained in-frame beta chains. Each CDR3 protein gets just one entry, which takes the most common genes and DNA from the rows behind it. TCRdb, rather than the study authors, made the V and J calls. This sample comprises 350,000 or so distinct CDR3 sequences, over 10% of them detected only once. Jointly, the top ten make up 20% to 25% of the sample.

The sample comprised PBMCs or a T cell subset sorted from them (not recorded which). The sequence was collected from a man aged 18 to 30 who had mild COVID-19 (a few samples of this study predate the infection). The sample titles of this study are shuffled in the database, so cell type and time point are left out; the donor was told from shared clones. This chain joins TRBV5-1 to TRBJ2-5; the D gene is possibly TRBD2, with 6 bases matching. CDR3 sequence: CASSLVSGEGETQYF. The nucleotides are TGCGCCAGCAGCTTGGTTAGCGGCGAGGGGGAGACCCAGTACTTC.